The next 14 T cell receptor beta chains were all read from a single sample in a study of blood T cell repertoires in COVID-19. The repertoire was sequenced with immunoSEQ multiplex PCR; TCRdb's copy has only in-frame clones and lacks some. The sample yields some 140,000 clones, 80% to 85% seen once. Sequences were obtained from PBMCs or T cells enriched from blood (not recorded which). The receptor source for this set is a man aged 40-49 years with acute COVID-19.

J is TRBJ2-3 and V is TRBV5-1; the match to TRBD1 covers 12 bases. V was pared by 0 bases and J by 4 bases, with 6 bases of the junction left unmatched. This CDR3 has 17 amino acids. Germline CDR1 SGHRS, CDR2 YFSETQ. The CDR3 DNA reads TGCGCCAGCAGCTTGGCACCGGGACAGGGGGCATCAGATACGCAGTATTTT. It encodes CASSLAPGQGASDTQYF.

The J gene is TRBJ1-2, the V gene TRBV18; TRBD1 aligns across 8 bases. V dropped 1 base and J dropped 4; count of bases not matched to a gene: 8. This CDR3 contains 16 residues. The V gene's germline CDR1 is KGHSH and CDR2 LQKENI. CDR3 loop: CASSPLGETGGYGYTF. In DNA form, the CDR3 reads TGTGCCAGCTCACCACTGGGAGAAACAGGGGGCTATGGCTACACCTTC.

The chain links TRBV5-1 to TRBJ2-3; 16 nucleotides line up with TRBD2. Germline V CDR1 and CDR2: SGHRS, YFSETQ. The CDR3 is made up of 17 amino acids. J was trimmed by 6 bases and V by 4 bases; bases with no gene match: 8. The CDR3 DNA follows: TGCGCCAGCAGCCCCGGGACTAGCGGGGGGGCTGGTGATACGCAGTATTTT. It yields the protein CASSPGTSGGAGDTQYF.

The V call is TRBV24-1, the J call TRBJ2-3, with 10 bases identical to TRBD1. Germline V lookup: CDR1 KGHDR, CDR2 SFDVKD. The CDR3 is made up of 15 amino acids. J lost 2 bases, V lost 4 bases, and 2 bases had no gene match. The CDR3 spells CATSEGTGDTDTQYF. The CDR3, as DNA: TGTGCCACCAGTGAGGGGACAGGGGACACAGATACGCAGTATTTT.

The rearrangement joins TRBV7-2 to TRBJ1-2, with TRBD1 matching over 9 bases. CDR3 length equals 14 residues. Trimming removed 4 bases from V and 6 bases from J; junction bases left unmatched: 6. Germline lookup yields CDR1 SGHTA and CDR2 FQGNSA. CDR3: CASSSATGGDGYTF. In nucleotides, the CDR3 is TGTGCCAGCAGCTCAGCGACAGGGGGAGATGGCTACACCTTC. The whole variable domain, remainder taken from reference TRBV7-2 and TRBJ1-2, is GAGVSQSPSNKVTEKGKDVELRCDPISGHTALYWYRQSLGQGLEFLIYFQGNSAPDKSGLPSDRFSAERTGGSVSTLTIQRTQQEDSAVYLCASSSATGGDGYTFGSGTRLTVV.

This chain uses TRBV28 with TRBJ2-1; 8 positions agree with TRBD1. The germline gives CDR1 MDHEN, CDR2 SYDVKM. The CDR3 is 16 residues long. With 1 base clipped from V and 7 bases from J, the junction kept 9 bases outside the gene matches. The CDR3 DNA is TGTGCCAGCAGTTTATCTGGCCAGGGGGCAGGGAATGAGCAGTTCTTC. This sequence encodes CASSLSGQGAGNEQFF.

V and J are TRBV5-5 and TRBJ1-2, with 9 bases aligning to TRBD1. The CDR3 consists of 14 residues. Trimming at V came to 3 bases and at J to 2 bases, leaving 2 bases not matched to a gene. CDR1 SGHKS and CDR2 YYEKEE come from the germline V gene (reference sequence). The CDR3 DNA sequence: TGTGCCAGCAGCTGGGGACAGGGAAACTATGGCTACACCTTC. This sequence encodes CASSWGQGNYGYTF.

In DNA form, the CDR3 reads TGTGCCAGCAGTGAAGCTTCGGGGGGGGATTACAATGAGCAGTTCTTC. Protein product: CASSEASGGDYNEQFF. The chain joins TRBV6-4 to TRBJ2-1; 8 nucleotides match TRBD2. V lost 3 bases to trimming and J lost 4 bases; unmatched junction nucleotides: 8. The CDR3 has 16 residues. Germline CDR1 reads MRHNA; CDR2 reads SNTAGT.

V usage is TRBV4-3 and J usage is TRBJ2-1; D is possibly TRBD2 (7 bases). The CDR3 length is 17 residues. Trimming took 3 bases from V and 2 from J, leaving 17 bases between them. Per germline, CDR1 LGHNA and CDR2 YSLEER. CDR3 loop: CASSQVLLGGPYNEQFF. DNA of the CDR3: TGCGCCAGCAGCCAGGTTCTTTTGGGGGGGCCCTACAATGAGCAGTTCTTC.

The V gene is TRBV6-5, the J gene TRBJ1-6, with 8 bases matching TRBD1. The CDR3 extends over 13 amino acids. Germline CDR1 MNHEY, CDR2 SVGAGI. V lost 6 bases, J lost 10 bases, and 5 bases stayed unmatched. Written as DNA, the CDR3 is TGTGCCAGCAGCCGACAGGGGTTATCACCCCTCCACTTT. As protein: CASSRQGLSPLHF.

The chain has TRBV7-2 and TRBJ2-2, with D perhaps TRBD1 (7 bases). The germline V and J ends were trimmed by 6 bases and 6 bases, with 20 bases remaining between them. This CDR3 comprises 16 residues. Germline lookup yields CDR1 SGHTA and CDR2 FQGNSA. CDR3 sequence reads: CASRIGGGFRSGELFF. As DNA, the CDR3 is TGTGCCAGCAGGATAGGAGGGGGCTTTAGGTCCGGGGAGCTGTTTTTT.

The V and J genes are TRBV5-1 and TRBJ1-4, with 9 bases fitting TRBD1. Germline values: CDR1 SGHRS, CDR2 YFSETQ. This CDR3 spans 16 amino acids. With 1 base clipped from V and 4 bases from J, the junction kept 5 bases outside the gene matches. The CDR3 DNA is TGCGCCAGCAGCTTGAACAGGGGGCGCAATAATGAAAAACTGTTTTTT. Translating gives CASSLNRGRNNEKLFF.

This chain uses TRBV9 with TRBJ2-2; no clear D gene. Trimming pared 4 bases from V and 7 bases from J, leaving 11 bases between. The germline gives CDR1 SGDLS, CDR2 YYNGEE. The CDR3 length is 13 residues. The CDR3 DNA follows: TGTGCCAGCAGCTCCTCCCTCGGCGGGGAGCTGTTTTTT. Encoded protein: CASSSSLGGELFF. Filled out from reference TRBV9 and TRBJ2-2, the complete variable domain reads DSGVTQTPKHLITATGQRVTLRCSPRSGDLSVYWYQQSLDQGLQFLIQYYNGEERAKGNILERFSAQQFPDLHSELNLSSLELGDSALYFCASSSSLGGELFFGEGSRLTVL.

The rearrangement joins TRBV7-9 to TRBJ2-7; D uncertain. The germline V gene encodes CDR1 SEHNR and CDR2 FQNEAQ (reference sequence). Trimming left V 0 bases short and J 3 bases short, with 12 bases between. The CDR3 spans 15 residues. In nucleotides, the CDR3 is TGTGCCAGCAGCTTAGCGCTCGCAGGTTACTACGAGCAGTACTTC. Amino acids: CASSLALAGYYEQYF. The full variable domain, completed using reference TRBV7-9 and TRBJ2-7, is DTGVSQNPRHKITKRGQNVTFRCDPISEHNRLYWYRQTLGQGPEFLTYFQNEAQLEKSRLLSDRFSAERPKGSFSTLEIQRTEQGDSAMYLCASSLALAGYYEQYFGPGTRLTVT.